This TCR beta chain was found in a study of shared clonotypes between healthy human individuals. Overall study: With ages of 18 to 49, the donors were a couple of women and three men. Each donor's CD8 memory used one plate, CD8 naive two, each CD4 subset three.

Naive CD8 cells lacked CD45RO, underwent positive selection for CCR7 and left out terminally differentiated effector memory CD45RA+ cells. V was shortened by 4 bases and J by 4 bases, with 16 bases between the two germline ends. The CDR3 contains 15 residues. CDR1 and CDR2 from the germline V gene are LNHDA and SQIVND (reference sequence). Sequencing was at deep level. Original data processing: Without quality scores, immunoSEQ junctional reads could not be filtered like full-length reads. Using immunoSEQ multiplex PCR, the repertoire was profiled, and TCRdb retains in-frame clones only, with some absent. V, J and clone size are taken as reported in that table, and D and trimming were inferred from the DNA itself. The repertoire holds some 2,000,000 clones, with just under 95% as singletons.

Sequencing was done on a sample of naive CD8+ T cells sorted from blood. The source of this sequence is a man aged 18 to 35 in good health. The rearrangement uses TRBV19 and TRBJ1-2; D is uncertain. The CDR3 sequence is CASSSRFWELYGYTF. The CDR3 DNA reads TGTGCCAGTAGTAGCCGATTTTGGGAGCTCTATGGCTACACCTTC.